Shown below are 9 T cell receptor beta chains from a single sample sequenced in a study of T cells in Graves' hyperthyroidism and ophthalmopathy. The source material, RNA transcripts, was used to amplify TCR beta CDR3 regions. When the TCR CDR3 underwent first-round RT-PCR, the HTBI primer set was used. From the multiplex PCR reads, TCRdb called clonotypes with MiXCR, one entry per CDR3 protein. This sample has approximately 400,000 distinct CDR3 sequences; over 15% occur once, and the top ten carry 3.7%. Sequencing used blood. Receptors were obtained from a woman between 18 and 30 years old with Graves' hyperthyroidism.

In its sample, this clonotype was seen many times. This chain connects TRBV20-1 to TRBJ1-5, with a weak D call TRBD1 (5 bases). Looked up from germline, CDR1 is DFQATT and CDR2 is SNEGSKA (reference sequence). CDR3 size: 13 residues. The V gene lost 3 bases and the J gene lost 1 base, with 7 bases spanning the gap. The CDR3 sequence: CSARGPSNQPQHF. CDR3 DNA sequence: TGCAGTGCTAGGGGACCGAGCAATCAGCCCCAGCATTTT.

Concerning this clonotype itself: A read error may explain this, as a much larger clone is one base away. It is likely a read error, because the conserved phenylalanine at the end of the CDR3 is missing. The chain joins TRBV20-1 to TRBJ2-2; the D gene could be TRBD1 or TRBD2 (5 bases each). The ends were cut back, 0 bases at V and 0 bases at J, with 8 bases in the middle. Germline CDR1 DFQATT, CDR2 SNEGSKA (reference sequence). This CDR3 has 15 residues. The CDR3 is CSAREGTSNTGELFL. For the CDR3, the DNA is TGCAGTGCTAGAGAGGGGACCTCGAACACCGGGGAGCTGTTTTTG.

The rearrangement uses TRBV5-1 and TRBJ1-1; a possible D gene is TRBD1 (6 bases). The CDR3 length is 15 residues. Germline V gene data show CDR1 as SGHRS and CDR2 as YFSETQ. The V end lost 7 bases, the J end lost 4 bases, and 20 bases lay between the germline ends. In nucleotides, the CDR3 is TGCGCCAGCGGATCGGCGGGGGGCTTAGGCACTGAAGCTTTCTTT. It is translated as CASGSAGGLGTEAFF.

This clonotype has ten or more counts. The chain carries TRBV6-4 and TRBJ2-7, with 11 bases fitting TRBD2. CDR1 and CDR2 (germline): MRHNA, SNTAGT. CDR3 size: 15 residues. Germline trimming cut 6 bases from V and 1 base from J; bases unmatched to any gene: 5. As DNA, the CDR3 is TGTGCCAGCAGCATACTAGCGGGGGAGTCCTACGAGCAGTACTTC. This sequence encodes CASSILAGESYEQYF.

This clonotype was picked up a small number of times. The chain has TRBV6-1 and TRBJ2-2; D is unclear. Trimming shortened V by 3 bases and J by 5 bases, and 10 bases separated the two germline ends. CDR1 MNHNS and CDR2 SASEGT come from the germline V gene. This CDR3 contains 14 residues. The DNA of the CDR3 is TGTGCCAGCAGTGAGGGGATAGAGACCGGGGAGCTGTTTTTT. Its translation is CASSEGIETGELFF.

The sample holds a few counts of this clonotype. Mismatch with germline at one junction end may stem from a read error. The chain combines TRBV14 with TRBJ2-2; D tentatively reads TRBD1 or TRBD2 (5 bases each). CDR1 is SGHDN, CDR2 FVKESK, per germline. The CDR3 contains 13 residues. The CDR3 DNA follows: TGTGCCAGCAGGAGACAGATGACCGGGGAGCTGTGTTTT. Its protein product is CASRRQMTGELCF.

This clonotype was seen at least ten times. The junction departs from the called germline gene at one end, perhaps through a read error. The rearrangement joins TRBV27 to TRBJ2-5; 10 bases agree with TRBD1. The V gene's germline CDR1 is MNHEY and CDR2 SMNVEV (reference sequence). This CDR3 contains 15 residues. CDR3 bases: TGTGCCAGCAGTTTACGGGGACAGGGGCAAGAGACCCAGCACTTC. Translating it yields CASSLRGQGQETQHF.

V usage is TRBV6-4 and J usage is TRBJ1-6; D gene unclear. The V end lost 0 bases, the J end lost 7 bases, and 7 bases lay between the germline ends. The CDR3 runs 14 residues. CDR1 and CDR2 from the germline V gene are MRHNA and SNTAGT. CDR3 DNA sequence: TGTGCCAGCAGTGACTCGGGGTCGAATTCACCCCTCCACTTT. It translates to CASSDSGSNSPLHF.

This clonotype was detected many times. The chain's CDR3 is CASSLAVGGDQPQHF. The CDR3 region has the DNA TGCGCCAGCAGCTTAGCCGTGGGGGGTGATCAGCCCCAGCATTTT. The V gene is TRBV5-1, the J gene TRBJ1-5, with D possibly TRBD1 on 5 matching bases. CDR3 length: 15 amino acids. Germline V CDR1 and CDR2: SGHRS, YFSETQ. The germline V and J ends were trimmed by 2 bases and 5 bases, with 14 bases remaining between them.